A single sample gave rise to the 9 T cell receptor beta chains below, sequenced in a study of Ad26.COV2.S vaccination and SARS-CoV-2 variants (dated by TCRdb to the early 2020s). Taken with the paper, the label for time point translates to: individuals recovered from natural SARS-CoV-2 infection. Library preparation employed the immunoSEQ multiplex PCR assay. The source is immuneACCESS, and TCRdb retained only in-frame sequences with V and J called. Part of the clones is not carried over; for the studies checked, unresolved V genes explain less than half of this, and the remainder is unexplained. In this sample the table shows about 350,000 clones, 92% of which occur a single time. 3.9% of the sample is in the top ten clones. The source was peripheral blood, collected after recovery from COVID-19. These receptors were taken from a human donor who had recovered from COVID-19.

This rearrangement joins TRBV5-5 to TRBJ1-2; a possible D gene is TRBD1 (6 bases). The germline CDR1 and CDR2 sequences are SGHKS and YYEKEE (reference sequence). V was cut by 0 bases and J by 0 bases, with 9 bases left in between. This CDR3 comprises 15 residues. The CDR3 DNA reads as TGTGCCAGCAGCTTGGGGACAGCCGCTAACTATGGCTACACCTTC. Protein sequence: CASSLGTAANYGYTF.

The chain has TRBV4-2 and TRBJ2-6; D gene uncertain. Germline V gene sequence: CDR1 LGHNA, CDR2 YNFKEQ. V was pared by 0 bases and J by 2 bases, with 11 bases between. The CDR3 extends over 17 amino acids. CDR3 amino acids: CASSQDVASPGANVLTF. In nucleotides, the CDR3 is TGTGCCAGCAGCCAAGATGTGGCGAGCCCTGGGGCCAACGTCCTGACTTTC.

The chain joins TRBV6-2 or TRBV6-3 to TRBJ2-3; 9 bases line up with TRBD1. This CDR3 is built from 18 residues. V dropped 0 bases and J dropped 0; count of bases not matched to a gene: 7. Germline V gene data show CDR1 as MNHEY and CDR2 as SVGEGT. The CDR3 protein is CASSYSRTGEVSTDTQYF. DNA for the CDR3: TGTGCCAGCAGTTACTCACGGACAGGGGAGGTTAGCACAGATACGCAGTATTTT.

DNA of the CDR3: TGTGCCAGCAGCTTGGCGTTTGACTCAACCTACGAGCAGTACTTC. It encodes CASSLAFDSTYEQYF. The chain carries TRBV5-8 and TRBJ2-7; D remains unclear. This CDR3 is built from 15 residues. The V end was cut by 0 bases, the J end by 2 bases, with 12 bases between. Germline values: CDR1 SGHTS, CDR2 YDEGEE.

This chain joins TRBV18 and TRBJ1-1; D remains ambiguous. The CDR3 has 12 residues. Trimming took 3 bases from V and 7 from J, leaving 9 bases between them. Germline CDR1 and CDR2: KGHSH and LQKENI. CDR3 in DNA: TGTGCCAGCTCACCGAAGGAGGGTGAAGCTTTCTTT. It specifies CASSPKEGEAFF.

The chain recombines TRBV7-2 with TRBJ2-7; 8 bases line up with TRBD1. Germline lookup yields CDR1 SGHTA and CDR2 FQGNSA. The CDR3 is 13 amino acids. Losses at the gene ends were 5 bases for V and 6 bases for J; bases not matched to a gene: 6. CDR3 amino acids: CASSNDRGVEQYF. The CDR3 nucleotides read TGTGCCAGCAGCAACGACAGGGGCGTCGAGCAGTACTTC. Using reference TRBV7-2 and TRBJ2-7 for the parts outside the CDR3, the full variable domain is GAGVSQSPSNKVTEKGKDVELRCDPISGHTALYWYRQSLGQGLEFLIYFQGNSAPDKSGLPSDRFSAERTGGSVSTLTIQRTQQEDSAVYLCASSNDRGVEQYFGPGTRLTVT.

The rearrangement links TRBV5-1 to TRBJ2-7; D perhaps matches TRBD1 (5 bases). The CDR3 length is 15 residues. With 0 bases removed from V and 7 bases from J, the gap between germline ends came to 17 bases. Per the germline V gene, CDR1 is SGHRS and CDR2 is YFSETQ. The CDR3 loop is CASSLAADSLGEQYF. DNA of the CDR3: TGCGCCAGCAGCTTGGCCGCTGACAGTCTCGGGGAGCAGTACTTC.

This chain connects TRBV7-9 to TRBJ2-6; D is undetermined. Germline CDR1 and CDR2: SEHNR and FQNEAQ (reference sequence). The CDR3 runs 17 residues. V was cut by 8 bases and J by 2 bases, with 19 bases left in between. The CDR3 DNA reads as TGTGCCAGCCTCCCCGGCGCCAAGAGGCCTGGGGCCAACGTCCTGACTTTC. Amino acid sequence: CASLPGAKRPGANVLTF.

The chain combines TRBV11-2 with TRBJ2-3; 9 bases fit TRBD2. The CDR3 has 18 amino acids. J was trimmed by 2 bases and V by 5 bases; bases with no gene match: 14. CDR1 and CDR2 (germline): SGHAT, FQNNGV. CDR3: CASSPYGSGGTYTDTQYF. CDR3 DNA sequence: TGTGCCAGCAGCCCCTATGGAAGCGGGGGGACTTACACAGATACGCAGTATTTT.